The sequence of this T cell receptor (beta chain) was determined in a study of blood T cell repertoires in COVID-19. This CDR3 comprises 14 residues. In germline, CDR1 is MNHNS, CDR2 SASEGT. Trimming removed 2 bases from V and 2 bases from J, with 9 bases in between. Original handling: Using reference gene primer amplification, nucleated cell counts were estimated. The method was immunoSEQ multiplex PCR; TCRdb's version includes in-frame clones alone and lacks a portion of them. V and J calls and clone size are as listed in that table; D and trimming were resolved from the DNA. The table includes more than 250,000 clones, nearly 90% detected once.

This TCR was recovered from a woman aged 25-40 years who had recovered from COVID-19. Sequenced: PBMCs or T cells enriched from blood (not recorded which). The genes are TRBV6-1 and TRBJ1-2; D is uncertain. Here the CDR3 reads CASSELVQNYGYTF. In DNA form, the CDR3 reads TGTGCCAGCAGTGAACTCGTCCAGAACTATGGCTACACCTTC.